This is a list of T cell receptor beta chains from one sample in a study of blood T cell repertoires in COVID-19. Assay used: immunoSEQ multiplex PCR; TCRdb lists only in-frame clones, some missing. This sample has approximately 240,000 clones; 83% occur once, and the top ten carry 0.95% to 1.5%. The specimen was peripheral blood. Source of these receptors: a woman in her twenties or thirties with COVID-19, enrolled during active disease. The CDR3 runs from the conserved cysteine through the conserved F or W.

V gene	J gene	CDR3 protein
TRBV7-2	TRBJ1-5	CASSLYRGDDQPQHF
TRBV5-6	TRBJ2-3	CASSLAGGPTDTQYF
TRBV9	TRBJ2-1	CASISSYNEQFF
TRBV6-5	TRBJ2-1	CASSDRDRYRYEQFF
TRBV28	TRBJ2-6	CASSLGLAGVGANVLTF
TRBV9	TRBJ1-1	CASSVRGDEAFF
TRBV6-5	TRBJ1-2	CASSRDRVYGYTF
TRBV19	TRBJ2-3	CASSIRAGDGTDTQYF
TRBV6-5	TRBJ1-2	CASRVGQGIYGYTF
TRBV12-5	TRBJ1-2	CASGLTGGEPVAF
TRBV19	TRBJ2-6	CASSTISSGANVLTF
TRBV27	TRBJ1-1	CASSLPGKNTEAFF
TRBV2	TRBJ1-6	CASRGQDSPLHF
TRBV5-6	TRBJ2-7	CASSLGQNSYEQYF
TRBV5-4	TRBJ2-3	CASSLVGGHSSTDTQYF
TRBV5-4	TRBJ1-2	CASRQTGEGFGYTF
TRBV3-1/TRBV3-2	TRBJ1-4	CASSQVSGFGEKLFF
TRBV7-3	TRBJ2-1	CASSLYGISSYNEQFF
TRBV19	TRBJ2-1	CATLAPGLAGGEQFF
TRBV27	TRBJ2-3	CASSSGGLSTDTQYF
TRBV4-3	TRBJ1-1	CASRRAQGGPEAFF
TRBV4-2	TRBJ2-7	CASSQASRVIYEQYF
TRBV6-6	TRBJ1-2	CASSPQGGIYGYTF
TRBV4-2	TRBJ2-3	CASSQDSGSGEYAQYF
TRBV29-1	TRBJ1-6	CSVGTGPESPLHF
TRBV7-8	TRBJ2-7	CASSLQGRYEQYF
TRBV28	TRBJ2-1	CASSTPGRGAYNEQFF
TRBV25-1	TRBJ2-2	CASSAPGQGYTGELFF
TRBV5-1	TRBJ2-7	CASSVEAGASYEQYF
TRBV5-4	TRBJ1-1	CASSFRTGGNTEAFF